This is a list of T cell receptor beta chains from one sample in a study of neoadjuvant anti-PD-1 for oral cavity cancer. Sequencing used immunoSEQ multiplex PCR; TCRdb keeps in-frame clones, though not all of them. The data contain roughly 14,000 clones, 55% to 75% of them singletons. This sample comprised PBMCs, obtained after nivolumab (anti-PD-1) treatment. These receptors came from a person between 35 and 79 years old with oral cavity squamous cell carcinoma. Both conserved end residues are part of each CDR3. A D gene is named only where the DNA matches it firmly. Size values are once, few and many counts, or a class for expanded clones, and some rows have none.

few TRBJ2-6 TRBV28 NA CASSLWPSGANVLTF TGTGCCAGCAGTTTATGGCCCTCTGGGGCCAACGTCCTGACTTTC
NA TRBJ2-3 TRBV14 TRBD2 CASGPQPGQGDGTSGAPSTDTQYF TGTGCCAGCGGCCCACAACCTGGGCAGGGGGACGGGACTAGCGGAGCCCCCTCCACAGATACGCAGTATTTT
once TRBJ2-3 TRBV27 NA CASSFLGVGADTQYF TGTGCCAGCAGTTTCTTAGGAGTCGGAGCGGATACGCAGTATTTT
NA TRBJ2-1 TRBV4-1 NA CASSQVMSSYNEQFF TGCGCCAGCAGCCAAGTTATGAGCTCCTACAATGAGCAGTTCTTC
NA TRBJ1-4 TRBV15 NA CATSRGDNEKLFF TGTGCCACCAGCAGAGGGGACAATGAAAAACTGTTTTTT
NA TRBJ2-3 TRBV7-3 TRBD2 CASSSGLAGSDTQYF TGTGCCAGCAGCTCGGGACTAGCGGGATCAGATACGCAGTATTTT
NA TRBJ2-3 TRBV10-3 NA CAIGPSTDTQYF TGTGCCATCGGCCCAAGCACAGATACGCAGTATTTT
NA TRBJ2-2 TRBV27 NA CASNIQGNTGELFF TGTGCCAGCAATATACAGGGGAACACCGGGGAGCTGTTTTTT
NA TRBJ2-6 TRBV7-2 NA CASSTGTGANVLTF TGTGCCAGCAGCACCGGGACAGGGGCCAACGTCCTGACTTTC
NA TRBJ2-7 TRBV27 TRBD2 CASSLWTSGIYEQYF TGTGCCAGCAGCTTGTGGACTAGCGGGATCTACGAGCAGTACTTC
few TRBJ1-1 TRBV27 TRBD1 CASSATDRGLAVNTEAFF TGTGCCAGCAGTGCCACGGACAGGGGGTTAGCGGTGAACACTGAAGCTTTCTTT
NA TRBJ2-1 TRBV13 TRBD2 CASSLGRETKFF TGTGCCAGCAGCTTGGGGCGGGAGACGAAGTTCTTC
once TRBJ1-2 TRBV10-2 NA CASSFRDINGYTF TGCGCCAGCAGCTTCAGGGATATCAATGGCTACACCTTC
NA TRBJ2-5 TRBV6-6 NA CASSSGTQYF TGTGCCAGCAGTTCCGGGACCCAGTACTTC
NA TRBJ2-3 TRBV10-3 NA CATRILDTQYF TGTGCCACCCGGATCTTGGATACGCAGTATTTT
NA TRBJ1-3 TRBV30 NA CAWVGGHSGNTIYF TGTGCCTGGGTGGGTGGCCACTCTGGAAACACCATATATTTT
NA TRBJ1-2 TRBV6-5 NA CASSYSGYGYTF TGTGCCAGCAGTTACTCAGGCTATGGCTACACCTTC
NA TRBJ2-5 TRBV5-1 TRBD2 CASSQLTSGPKETQYF TGCGCCAGCAGCCAATTGACTAGCGGGCCGAAGGAGACCCAGTACTTC
NA TRBJ1-1 TRBV15 NA CATSLDSLNTEAFF TGTGCCACCAGCCTAGACAGTCTGAACACTGAAGCTTTCTTT
NA TRBJ1-1 TRBV11-1 NA CASSQAGSTEAFF TGTGCCAGCAGCCAAGCAGGTTCCACTGAAGCTTTCTTT
NA TRBJ1-5 TRBV30 NA CAWSDSGNQPQHF TGTGCCTGGAGTGACAGCGGCAATCAGCCCCAGCATTTT
NA TRBJ1-5 TRBV28 NA CASTHTRGRQPQHF TGTGCCAGCACCCACACGAGGGGTCGACAGCCCCAGCATTTT
NA TRBJ2-2 TRBV7-6 NA CASSQTTGELFF TGTGCCAGCAGCCAGACCACCGGGGAGCTGTTTTTT
NA TRBJ1-1 TRBV10-3 NA CATLRNTEAFF TGTGCCACCTTGCGGAACACTGAAGCTTTCTTT
NA TRBJ2-7 TRBV5-1 NA CASSLGYEQYF TGCGCCAGCAGCTTGGGTTACGAGCAGTACTTC
few TRBJ2-5 TRBV19 NA CASSSRQSQETQYF TGTGCCAGTAGTTCTCGGCAGTCTCAAGAGACCCAGTACTTC
NA TRBJ1-5 TRBV7-2 NA CASSFVGRNQPQHF TGTGCCAGCAGCTTCGTTGGGAGAAATCAGCCCCAGCATTTT
NA TRBJ2-7 TRBV27 TRBD1 CASSLGRTGAYEQYF TGTGCCAGCAGTTTAGGTCGGACAGGGGCCTACGAGCAGTACTTC
NA TRBJ2-2 TRBV10-3 NA CAIARDSTGELFF TGTGCCATCGCCAGGGATAGCACCGGGGAGCTGTTTTTT
NA TRBJ2-3 TRBV5-1 NA CASSWEALAGDTQYF TGCGCCAGCAGCTGGGAAGCACTAGCTGGGGATACGCAGTATTTT
NA TRBJ1-1 TRBV6-5 NA CASSYSGPRTEAFF TGTGCCAGCAGTTACTCAGGGCCGCGCACTGAAGCTTTCTTT
NA TRBJ2-3 TRBV5-1 TRBD1 CASSLAGQASTDTQYF TGCGCCAGCAGCTTGGCCGGACAGGCGAGCACAGATACGCAGTATTTT
NA TRBJ2-1 TRBV28 NA CASSTHQTNEQFF TGTGCCAGCAGTACCCACCAGACCAATGAGCAGTTCTTC
NA TRBJ1-1 TRBV6-1 NA CASSEMTGGNTEAFF TGTGCCAGCAGTGAGATGACAGGAGGAAACACTGAAGCTTTCTTT
NA TRBJ2-5 TRBV30 NA CAWSVQQLADTSQETQYF TGTGCCTGGAGTGTACAGCAACTAGCTGATACCAGCCAAGAGACCCAGTACTTC
NA TRBJ2-2 TRBV19 TRBD2 CASSRNGLAGFTNTGELFF TGTGCCAGTAGTAGAAATGGACTAGCGGGTTTTACGAACACCGGGGAGCTGTTTTTT
few TRBJ2-2 TRBV29-1 TRBD2 CSVNGEGNTGELFF TGCAGCGTCAACGGGGAGGGAAACACCGGGGAGCTGTTTTTT
NA TRBJ2-5 TRBV5-1 NA CASSWSETQYF TGCGCCAGCAGCTGGTCCGAGACCCAGTACTTC
NA TRBJ2-1 TRBV19 NA CASSFSESYNEQFF TGTGCCAGTAGTTTTTCTGAATCCTACAATGAGCAGTTCTTC
NA TRBJ2-3 TRBV2 NA CASIPSEITDTQYF TGTGCCAGCATCCCCTCTGAGATCACAGATACGCAGTATTTT
NA TRBJ2-7 TRBV27 TRBD2 CASRNSGRGPFVEQYF TGTGCCAGCAGAAATAGCGGGAGGGGTCCTTTTGTCGAGCAGTACTTC
NA TRBJ1-1 TRBV2 NA CASSLGTGDRAFF TGTGCCAGCAGCCTCGGGACCGGAGATCGGGCTTTCTTT
NA TRBJ1-4 TRBV4-1 NA CASSQGGATNEKLFF TGCGCCAGCAGCCAGGGGGGGGCAACTAATGAAAAACTGTTTTTT
NA TRBJ2-5 TRBV30 NA CARQGIKGTQYF TGTGCCCGCCAGGGCATTAAGGGGACCCAGTACTTC
NA TRBJ2-3 TRBV10-1 TRBD2 CASSKGLAVPDTQYF TGCGCCAGCAGTAAGGGACTAGCGGTACCAGATACGCAGTATTTT
few TRBJ2-2 TRBV19 NA CASTHSGRGTGELFF TGTGCCAGTACCCACTCAGGCAGGGGCACCGGGGAGCTGTTTTTT
NA TRBJ2-1 TRBV27 TRBD2 CASSLAGVNYNEQFF TGTGCCAGCAGTTTAGCGGGAGTTAACTACAATGAGCAGTTCTTC
NA TRBJ2-7 TRBV5-1 NA CASSLVPGPTYEQYF TGCGCCAGCAGCTTGGTTCCGGGGCCCACCTACGAGCAGTACTTC
NA TRBJ2-6 TRBV5-1 TRBD1 CASSSAQGAVGANVLTF TGCGCCAGCAGCTCAGCCCAGGGGGCGGTTGGGGCCAACGTCCTGACTTTC
NA TRBJ1-2 TRBV19 NA CASSPPRGRDYGYTF TGTGCCAGTAGTCCCCCCCGGGGTCGGGACTATGGCTACACCTTC
few TRBJ1-5 TRBV19 TRBD1 CASSPGQGGNQPQHF TGTGCCAGTAGTCCCGGACAGGGTGGCAATCAGCCCCAGCATTTT
NA TRBJ2-1 TRBV14 TRBD2 CASSPPGGRNEQFF TGTGCCAGCAGCCCACCGGGAGGGAGGAATGAGCAGTTCTTC
few TRBJ2-7 TRBV7-9 NA CASSPSLAGSYEQYF TGTGCCAGCAGCCCTTCACTAGCAGGCTCCTACGAGCAGTACTTC
NA TRBJ2-5 TRBV6-6 NA CASTPDGLETQYF TGTGCCAGCACTCCGGACGGTTTGGAGACCCAGTACTTC
few TRBJ1-5 TRBV19 NA CASSIQQGNQPQHF TGTGCCAGTAGTATACAACAGGGAAATCAGCCCCAGCATTTT